Each of the 10 T cell receptor beta chains below was sequenced from the same sample in a study of OX40 agonist ivuxolimab in advanced cancers. Measured with immunoSEQ multiplex PCR; TCRdb has only the in-frame clones, and not every one. The data contain 45,000 to 55,000 clones, 94% of them singletons. This sample comprised CD4+ or CD8+ T cells sorted from blood, obtained in a trial of the OX40 agonist ivuxolimab. These TCRs come from an adult with an advanced solid tumor such as melanoma, head and neck, liver or kidney cancer.

This clone appeared once. The chain joins TRBV11-2 to TRBJ2-1; D unclear. The CDR3 length is 12 residues. Trimming stripped 3 bases from V and 9 bases from J, with 9 bases between. Germline CDR1 reads SGHAT; CDR2 reads FQNNGV. The CDR3 DNA sequence: TGTGCCAGCAGCTTTGCAGCCCCTGAGCAGTTCTTC. This sequence encodes CASSFAAPEQFF.

The chain recombines TRBV5-8 with TRBJ2-1; D may be TRBD1 (7 bases). V was cut by 10 bases and J by 0 bases, with 20 bases left in between. The CDR3 extends over 16 amino acids. CDR1 SGHTS and CDR2 YDEGEE come from the germline V gene. The CDR3 here is CAGWRGPGSSYNEQFF. The DNA for the CDR3 is TGTGCCGGATGGAGGGGGCCAGGGTCCTCCTACAATGAGCAGTTCTTC.

V is TRBV28 and J is TRBJ2-7, with 7 bases lining up with TRBD2. Trimming took 3 bases from V and 0 from J; bases not matched to a gene: 2. Germline lookup yields CDR1 MDHEN and CDR2 SYDVKM. The CDR3 has 14 residues. CDR3: CASSLLAGSYEQYF. In DNA form, the CDR3 reads TGTGCCAGCAGTTTGTTAGCGGGCTCCTACGAGCAGTACTTC.

The rearrangement joins TRBV7-9 to TRBJ2-7; no clear D gene. Trimming cost V 1 base and J 0 bases, with 13 bases left between them. Germline V gene sequence: CDR1 SEHNR, CDR2 FQNEAQ (reference sequence). The CDR3 contains 16 residues. Written as DNA, the CDR3 is TGTGCCAGCAGCTTAGGCGCGGCGGCCAGCTCCTACGAGCAGTACTTC. Translated: CASSLGAAASSYEQYF.

The chain recombines TRBV29-1 with TRBJ2-2, with a possible D match to TRBD1 (5 bases). Trimming cost V 6 bases and J 4 bases, with 12 bases left between them. This CDR3 contains 13 residues. The germline gives CDR1 SQVTM, CDR2 ANQGSEA. Written as DNA, the CDR3 is TGCAGCGTACCGACAGACTCCACCGGGGAGCTGTTTTTT. This sequence encodes CSVPTDSTGELFF.

The chain combines TRBV7-3 with TRBJ2-1; 13 bases align to TRBD2. Per the germline V gene, CDR1 is SGHTA and CDR2 is FQGTGA. The CDR3 covers 16 residues. V shed 5 bases, J shed 4 bases, and the junction held 5 bases outside the gene matches. The CDR3 nucleotides read TGTGCCAGCAGCCCCGGACTAGCGGGAGCTTACAATGAGCAGTTCTTC. Protein: CASSPGLAGAYNEQFF.

The chain links TRBV6-5 to TRBJ2-1; D ambiguous. CDR3 size: 11 residues. Between the trimmed V and J ends, which lost 4 bases and 5 bases, there was a span of 3 bases. Germline V gene lookup returns CDR1 MNHEY and CDR2 SVGAGI. CDR3 sequence reads: CASSFNNEQFF. For the CDR3, the DNA is TGTGCCAGCAGTTTCAACAATGAGCAGTTCTTC.

V is TRBV4-1 and J is TRBJ2-7; 7 positions agree with TRBD1. The V gene end was trimmed by 3 bases and the J gene end by 0 bases; junction bases not matched to a gene: 5. CDR1 and CDR2 (germline): MGHRA, YSYEKL. The CDR3 contains 15 residues. The CDR3 here is CASSQATGSSYEQYF. DNA of the CDR3: TGCGCCAGCAGCCAGGCGACAGGGAGCTCCTACGAGCAGTACTTC.

The chain combines TRBV4-1 with TRBJ1-2, with D uncertain. CDR1 is MGHRA, CDR2 YSYEKL, per germline. V dropped 3 bases and J dropped 4 bases, with 27 bases sitting between them. This CDR3 is 19 amino acids long. CDR3 region: CASSHERCPSCSPTYGYTF. In nucleotides, the CDR3 is TGCGCCAGCAGCCATGAGAGGTGCCCCTCTTGCAGTCCCACCTATGGCTACACCTTC.

This clone was recorded once. The V call is TRBV28, the J call TRBJ1-1; no firm D call. V was trimmed by 4 bases and J by 1 base, leaving 4 bases between them. From germline, CDR1 is MDHEN and CDR2 SYDVKM. CDR3 length: 12 amino acids. CDR3 loop: CASSYRNTEAFF. CDR3 nucleotides: TGTGCCAGCAGTTATAGGAACACTGAAGCTTTCTTT.